This TCR beta chain derives from a study of blood T cell repertoires in COVID-19. Across the whole study: Collection of acute and convalescent COVID-19 samples took place in the United States, Italy and Spain. The analysed material was cDNA or gDNA that came from T cells, B-cell-depleted T cells, or PBMCs.

TCRdb's table, derived via immunoSEQ multiplex PCR, lists solely in-frame clones and lacks some. Among 300,000 to 400,000 clones listed, 75% to 90% were seen once. This clone was counted a few times. Germline V gene lookup returns CDR1 MGHRA and CDR2 YSYEKL. The CDR3 totals 14 residues. The ends were cut back, 0 bases at V and 6 bases at J, with 8 bases in the middle. The sequence was obtained from a woman in her thirties who had been exposed to COVID-19. The genes are TRBV4-1 and TRBJ2-2; possible D gene TRBD1, 6 bases. Sample: PBMCs or T cells enriched from blood (not recorded which). The CDR3 loop reads CASSQEEGAGELFF. The CDR3 DNA is TGCGCCAGCAGCCAAGAAGAGGGGGCCGGGGAGCTGTTTTTT.